This entry describes one T cell receptor beta chain. Antigen: not known. This record comes from a study of a mutant IDH1 vaccine in newly diagnosed glioma. Whole-study findings and limits: Pseudoprogression appears to have had no connection to changes in top peripheral T cell clonotypes.

The CDR3 runs 13 residues. V lost 4 bases to trimming and J lost 8 bases, with 11 bases between them. The germline V gene encodes CDR1 KGHSH and CDR2 LQKENI. Profiled with immunoSEQ multiplex PCR; TCRdb holds only in-frame clones, not every one. The sample lists roughly 11,000 clones; about 81% were seen once. Sample time point: week 47, end of study. Each dose delivered 300 ug of mutant IDH1 20-mer peptide subcutaneously with imiquimod. Each tumor in the donors was a new WHO grade 3 or 4 astrocytoma, IDH1-mutant and ATRX-lost. V usage is TRBV18 and J usage is TRBJ1-4; D is undetermined. The source material was PBMCs, sampled from a glioma patient whose treatment included an IDH1 peptide vaccine. This sequence was found in a young man with glioma. The CDR3 sequence: CASSREVEEKLFF. Here the CDR3 DNA reads TGTGCCAGCTCACGCGAGGTGGAAGAAAAACTGTTTTTT.